One and the same sample provided the 23 T cell receptor beta chains below, sequenced in a study of blood T cell repertoires in COVID-19 (dated by TCRdb to the early 2020s). The library was obtained by the immunoSEQ multiplex PCR assay. In its TCRdb copy, this immuneACCESS table keeps in-frame sequences only and misses some clones. Where compared with another copy, unresolved V genes explain less than half of these, and the others have no known cause. The sample yields roughly 500,000 clones; roughly 87% were counted once. The ten largest clones add up to 0.7% to 1% of the sample. Source material: peripheral blood. The source of these receptors is a man between 18 and 35 years old with COVID-19, enrolled during active disease.

The rearrangement joins TRBV6-5 to TRBJ2-7; D not resolved. V was shortened by 2 bases and J by 0 bases, with 14 bases between the two germline ends. This CDR3 has 16 residues. The germline CDR1 and CDR2 sequences are MNHEY and SVGAGI. CDR3 protein: CASSYGQAPSSYEQYF. CDR3 bases: TGTGCCAGCAGTTACGGGCAGGCGCCGAGCTCCTACGAGCAGTACTTC.

CDR3 in DNA: TGTGCCACCAGTGACACGACAGGGGGGGGCTATGGCTACACCTTC. This translates into CATSDTTGGGYGYTF. The chain recombines TRBV24-1 with TRBJ1-2; 9 positions match TRBD1. The CDR3 runs to 15 residues. V dropped 4 bases and J dropped 4; count of bases not matched to a gene: 6. The germline V gene has CDR1 KGHDR and CDR2 SFDVKD.

The CDR3: CASSTGGGANQPQHF. The CDR3 nucleotides are TGTGCCAGCAGTACTGGCGGGGGGGCCAATCAGCCCCAGCATTTT. The genes are TRBV28 and TRBJ1-5; D is perhaps TRBD1 (6 bases). V was cut by 5 bases and J by 3 bases, with 14 bases left in between. The CDR3 has 15 residues. In germline, CDR1 is MDHEN, CDR2 SYDVKM.

J is TRBJ2-5 and V is TRBV2; 12 bases line up with TRBD2. Germline-derived CDR1 and CDR2 are SNHLY and FYNNEI. The CDR3 runs 15 residues. The J segment lost 5 bases and the V segment lost 5 bases, leaving 6 bases of the junction unmatched. The CDR3 is CASSSWTSGTETQYF. The CDR3 DNA reads TGTGCCAGCAGTTCGTGGACTAGCGGGACGGAGACCCAGTACTTC.

CDR3 sequence (DNA): TGTGCCAGCAGCCAAGGGAACAGTAAGTTAGCCAAAAACATTCAGTACTTC. It encodes CASSQGNSKLAKNIQYF. V usage is TRBV3-1 (or the pseudogene TRBV3-2) and J usage is TRBJ2-4; D is ambiguous. In germline, CDR1 is LGHDT, CDR2 YNNKEL (reference sequence). V lost 1 base and J 0 bases, leaving 13 bases between the germline ends. The CDR3 length is 17 residues.

The CDR3 coding sequence is TGTGCCAGCAGTGCCGCCGCGGGCACCGGGGAGCTGTTTTTT. Its protein is CASSAAAGTGELFF. This rearrangement joins TRBV2 to TRBJ2-2; TRBD2 is a possible D gene (5 bases). Germline CDR1 SNHLY, CDR2 FYNNEI. CDR3 size: 14 residues. V lost 4 bases and J lost 4, with 10 bases in between.

This chain connects TRBV27 to TRBJ2-1; 10 bases are a match to TRBD2. J lost 7 bases, V lost 3 bases, and 9 bases had no gene match. The CDR3 consists of 16 residues. Germline-derived CDR1 and CDR2 are MNHEY and SMNVEV (reference sequence). The CDR3 sequence: CASSFLVPSGSNEQFF. CDR3 sequence (DNA): TGTGCCAGCAGTTTTTTGGTGCCTAGCGGGAGTAATGAGCAGTTCTTC.

This chain connects TRBV10-3 to TRBJ2-1; D remains ambiguous. The CDR3 spans 15 residues. V was cut by 11 bases and J by 2 bases, with 19 bases left in between. Per the germline V gene, CDR1 is ENHRY and CDR2 is SYGVKD. The CDR3 sequence is CAASQSTLAYNEQFF. In DNA form, the CDR3 reads TGTGCCGCAAGCCAGTCGACTCTGGCCTACAATGAGCAGTTCTTC.

The chain combines TRBV24-1 with TRBJ1-3; D is ambiguous. Between the trimmed V and J ends, which lost 5 bases and 0 bases, there was a span of 13 bases. CDR1 KGHDR and CDR2 SFDVKD come from the germline V gene. The CDR3 extends over 16 amino acids. The DNA of the CDR3 is TGTGCCACCAGTGGTCCGGACTCAAACTCTGGAAACACCATATATTTT. Residues: CATSGPDSNSGNTIYF.

This chain links TRBV5-1 with TRBJ2-7; tentative D call: TRBD2 (7 bases). The CDR3 has 16 amino acids. The V end was cut by 0 bases, the J end by 2 bases, with 15 bases between. Germline CDR1 is SGHRS and CDR2 is YFSETQ. CDR3 sequence (DNA): TGCGCCAGCAGCTTGGTGCCGGGGAGGGGGACCTACGAGCAGTACTTC. This sequence encodes CASSLVPGRGTYEQYF.

The chain is built from TRBV5-3 and TRBJ1-4; possible D gene TRBD1, 5 bases. TRBV5-3 is labeled an ORF, and its function is uncertain. V lost 5 bases and J lost 5, with 16 bases in between. The CDR3 length is 15 residues. The CDR3: CARRGLLGNNEKLFF. DNA of the CDR3: TGTGCCAGAAGGGGGCTTTTGGGGAACAATGAAAAACTGTTTTTT.

The chain combines TRBV27 with TRBJ1-1, with 8 bases aligning to TRBD1. This CDR3 comprises 17 residues. With 5 bases clipped from V and 1 base from J, the junction kept 12 bases outside the gene matches. Germline V lookup: CDR1 MNHEY, CDR2 SMNVEV (reference sequence). CDR3 in DNA: TGTGCCAGCAGTCCCTTGGCAGGGGGCTGGCCGAACACTGAAGCTTTCTTT. Translation: CASSPLAGGWPNTEAFF.

The chain is built from TRBV5-4 and TRBJ2-2; weak D call: TRBD2 (7 bases). Germline V lookup: CDR1 SGHNT, CDR2 YYREEE (reference sequence). CDR3 length: 15 residues. The V and J ends lost 0 bases and 7 bases respectively, with 13 bases between them. DNA for the CDR3: TGTGCCAGCAGCTTGGGGTCGGGGGGCGGCGGGGAGCTGTTTTTT. Protein: CASSLGSGGGGELFF.

The rearrangement uses TRBV12-3 or TRBV12-4 and TRBJ2-3, with D unclear. V lost 2 bases, J lost 3 bases, and 6 bases lay in between. This CDR3 has 13 amino acids. The CDR3 here is CASSLYETDTQYF. CDR3 nucleotide sequence: TGTGCCAGCAGTTTATATGAGACAGATACGCAGTATTTT.

The chain carries TRBV5-4 and TRBJ2-1; D unclear. With 0 bases removed from V and 5 bases from J, the gap between germline ends came to 6 bases. CDR1 is SGHNT, CDR2 YYREEE, per germline (reference sequence). This CDR3 contains 13 residues. CDR3 sequence (DNA): TGTGCCAGCAGCTTGGAACGCGACAATGAGCAGTTCTTC. As protein: CASSLERDNEQFF.

This chain joins TRBV6-5 and TRBJ2-1; 13 bases agree with TRBD2. CDR3 size: 15 residues. From germline, CDR1 is MNHEY and CDR2 SVGAGI. V gave up 5 bases and J gave up 6 bases; unmatched junction bases: 4. For the CDR3, the DNA is TGTGCCAGCAGTCCCGGGACTAGCGGGATCAATGAGCAGTTCTTC. Translated: CASSPGTSGINEQFF.

This clone was counted once. The rearrangement uses TRBV10-2 and TRBJ1-6; TRBD1 aligns across 8 bases. With V trimmed by 6 bases and J by 10 bases, 5 bases remained unmatched. Germline CDR1 is WSHSY and CDR2 is SAAADI. This CDR3 has 13 amino acids. The CDR3 here is CASSDGTGSPLHF. The CDR3 region has the DNA TGCGCCAGCAGCGACGGGACAGGCTCACCCCTCCACTTT.

CDR3: CASSTKAGKTIGNEKLFF. In nucleotides, the CDR3 is TGTGCCAGCAGCACTAAAGCAGGGAAAACGATCGGGAATGAAAAACTGTTTTTT. This chain joins TRBV7-6 and TRBJ1-4, with D possibly being TRBD1 (5 bases). Between the trimmed V and J ends, which lost 5 bases and 5 bases, there was a span of 24 bases. CDR3 length: 18 amino acids. The germline V gene has CDR1 SGHVS and CDR2 FNYEAQ.

The gene calls are TRBV6-5 and TRBJ2-7; 12 nucleotides line up with TRBD1. With V trimmed by 7 bases and J by 5 bases, 6 bases remained unmatched. This CDR3 has 14 amino acids. Germline V gives CDR1 MNHEY, CDR2 SVGAGI. The CDR3 loop reads CASKRDRGLNEQYF. The CDR3 DNA reads TGTGCCAGCAAAAGGGACAGGGGGCTTAACGAGCAGTACTTC.

This clone was counted a single time. This chain links TRBV10-3 with TRBJ2-7; TRBD2 matches 8 bases. The ends lost 7 bases at V and 3 bases at J; junction bases unmatched: 8. CDR3 length: 14 residues. CDR1 ENHRY and CDR2 SYGVKD come from the germline V gene. CDR3 bases: TGTGCCATCAAACCGGGACTAGACGACTACGAGCAGTACTTC. This gives the protein CAIKPGLDDYEQYF.

This chain connects TRBV7-9 to TRBJ2-7; maybe TRBD1 (5 bases). The V gene lost 3 bases and the J gene lost 6 bases, with 15 bases spanning the gap. Germline values: CDR1 SEHNR, CDR2 FQNEAQ (reference sequence). The CDR3 spans 14 residues. CDR3 region: CASSFHDREGEQYF. CDR3 coding DNA: TGTGCCAGCAGCTTTCATGACAGAGAAGGCGAGCAGTACTTC.

This chain connects TRBV14 to TRBJ2-6; D remains ambiguous. CDR1 and CDR2 (germline): SGHDN, FVKESK. V shed 1 base and J shed 2 bases, with 27 bases lying between them. The CDR3 consists of 22 residues. CDR3 sequence: CASSQGAVTITQPPPGANVLTF. CDR3 DNA: TGTGCCAGCAGCCAAGGTGCGGTTACCATTACCCAACCCCCCCCTGGGGCCAACGTCCTGACTTTC.

Points on this clone: Mismatch with germline at one junction end may stem from a read error. This sequence joins TRBV7-9 and TRBJ2-3; a possible D gene is TRBD2 (5 bases). Germline assignment: CDR1 SEHNR and CDR2 FQNEAQ (reference sequence). The CDR3 length is 19 residues. The CDR3 nucleotides read TGTGTCAGCAGCTCCAGAGCGGTGGACGCTCTTTGGGGCACAGATACGCAGTATTTT. It yields the protein CVSSSRAVDALWGTDTQYF.